Described below is a single T cell receptor (beta chain) sequence and its context. Its target is not known. The source of the sample is a study of cytomegalovirus exposure and HLA in healthy donors. Regarding the study as a whole: It was reported that the classifier diagnosed cytomegalovirus status with high specificity and sensitivity in both the original and validation cohorts. Some public TCRs appeared in many individuals, while most sequences were rare.

Method: immunoSEQ multiplex PCR; TCRdb's copy keeps in-frame clones and lacks some. The repertoire consists of approximately 140,000 clones, with roughly nine tenths occurring once and the leading ten covering less than 3.5%. CDR1 MNHNY and CDR2 SVGAGI come from the germline V gene (reference sequence). J was trimmed by 6 bases and V by 6 bases; bases with no gene match: 6. The CDR3 length is 14 residues. This TCR derives from a man aged 18 to 35 in good health and CMV-seronegative. The chain has TRBV6-6 and TRBJ1-5; 9 bases align to TRBD1. Sequences were obtained from PBMCs. CDR3 in amino acids: CASRLGQGGQPQHF. CDR3 DNA sequence: TGTGCCAGCAGGTTGGGACAGGGTGGTCAGCCCCAGCATTTT.